This entry lists 28 T cell receptor beta chains sequenced from one sample in a study of blood T cell repertoires in COVID-19. Only in-frame clones appear in the TCRdb table, and some are missing; sequencing was by immunoSEQ multiplex PCR. This table has 91,000 or so clones, around 82% appearing once. The sequencing input was peripheral blood. The source of these receptors is a man aged 45-60 years with active or convalescent COVID-19.

This clone was detected only once. This chain uses TRBV6-5 with TRBJ1-1; 10 nucleotides align to TRBD1. Germline trimming cut 7 bases from V and 5 bases from J; bases unmatched to any gene: 10. Looked up from germline, CDR1 is MNHEY and CDR2 is SVGAGI. This CDR3 is 15 amino acids long. In DNA form, the CDR3 reads TGTGCCAGCAAACCGGGACAGGGGACGAGTACTGAAGCTTTCTTT. This gives the protein CASKPGQGTSTEAFF.

This sequence joins TRBV3-1 (or the pseudogene TRBV3-2) and TRBJ2-1; the D gene is possibly TRBD2 (9 bases). V was pared by 0 bases and J by 4 bases, with 25 bases between. Germline CDR1 reads LGHDT; CDR2 reads YNNKEL (reference sequence). This CDR3 spans 20 amino acids. The CDR3 coding sequence is TGTGCCAGCAGCCAAGACAGGGGGCGAAAGCGGGGGGTCCCTTACAATGAGCAGTTCTTC. Its protein is CASSQDRGRKRGVPYNEQFF.

The chain combines TRBV7-2 with TRBJ1-4; D might be TRBD1 (5 bases). Germline values: CDR1 SGHTA, CDR2 FQGNSA. There are 13 residues in the CDR3. Trimming took 5 bases from V and 8 from J, leaving 12 bases between them. The CDR3 is CASSVYSGEKLFF. The CDR3 bases are TGTGCCAGCAGCGTCTATTCAGGGGAAAAACTGTTTTTT.

The rearrangement links TRBV6-4 to TRBJ2-1, with 13 bases matching TRBD2. Germline V gives CDR1 MRHNA, CDR2 SNTAGT. The CDR3 length is 15 residues. The V segment lost 6 bases and the J segment 6 bases; nucleotides outside the gene matches: 5. The CDR3 protein is CASSLTSGGSNEQFF. CDR3 bases: TGTGCCAGCAGCCTGACTAGCGGGGGGTCCAATGAGCAGTTCTTC.

This chain uses TRBV12-3 or TRBV12-4 with TRBJ2-3; D is uncertain. This CDR3 region has 12 residues. V was trimmed by 5 bases and J by 1 base, leaving 4 bases between them. CDR3 sequence reads: CASSPGTDTQYF. The CDR3 nucleotides read TGTGCCAGCAGTCCGGGCACAGATACGCAGTATTTT.

The CDR3 DNA reads TGTGCCAGTAGTAGGGCGGGGAGCCAAGAGACCCAGTACTTC. Protein sequence: CASSRAGSQETQYF. The chain is built from TRBV19 and TRBJ2-5; the D gene is possibly TRBD2 (6 bases). V lost 4 bases and J 1 base, leaving 10 bases between the germline ends. CDR1 is LNHDA, CDR2 SQIVND, per germline (reference sequence). This CDR3 is 14 amino acids long.

The chain combines TRBV6-5 with TRBJ2-6, with D possibly TRBD2 on 7 matching bases. V shed 4 bases and J shed 4 bases, with 11 bases lying between them. Germline CDR1 MNHEY, CDR2 SVGAGI. The length of the CDR3 is 15 residues. The DNA for the CDR3 is TGTGCCAGCAGTTCTGGGGGGGCCGGGGCCAACGTCCTGACTTTC. This sequence encodes CASSSGGAGANVLTF.

The chain combines TRBV10-1 with TRBJ2-5; perhaps TRBD2 as D (7 bases). This CDR3 region has 15 residues. Between the trimmed V and J ends, which lost 0 bases and 5 bases, there was a span of 13 bases. Germline V gives CDR1 WNHNN, CDR2 SYGVQD (reference sequence). CDR3 region: CASSESGGLLETQYF. CDR3 nucleotide sequence: TGCGCCAGCAGTGAGTCGGGGGGGCTTCTGGAGACCCAGTACTTC.

This clone was seen a handful of times. The V gene is TRBV7-8, the J gene TRBJ1-4; the match to TRBD1 covers 9 bases. The CDR3 contains 14 residues. V lost 3 bases to trimming and J lost 6 bases; unmatched junction nucleotides: 2. Germline CDR1 reads SGHVS; CDR2 reads FQNEAQ. The CDR3 loop reads CASSFRDRDEKLFF. The CDR3 coding sequence is TGTGCCAGCAGCTTTCGGGACAGGGATGAAAAACTGTTTTTT.

This clone has only a few counts. V and J are TRBV2 and TRBJ2-3, with 8 bases fitting TRBD2. This CDR3 contains 15 residues. V dropped 8 bases and J dropped 0; count of bases not matched to a gene: 7. Per the germline V gene, CDR1 is SNHLY and CDR2 is FYNNEI. CDR3 DNA sequence: TGTGCCAGCGGATTGCGGGGGGAGAGCACAGATACGCAGTATTTT. Translating gives CASGLRGESTDTQYF.

This rearrangement joins TRBV27 to TRBJ1-5; D is undetermined. Germline assignment: CDR1 MNHEY and CDR2 SMNVEV (reference sequence). This CDR3 has 12 amino acids. Trimming removed 5 bases at V and 3 bases at J, with 5 bases between. CDR3 sequence (DNA): TGTGCCAGCAGTCTAATCAATCAGCCCCAGCATTTT. It encodes CASSLINQPQHF.

The rearrangement uses TRBV3-1 (or the pseudogene TRBV3-2) and TRBJ2-7; 11 positions match TRBD2. CDR1 and CDR2 (germline): LGHDT, YNNKEL (reference sequence). V gave up 4 bases and J gave up 3 bases; unmatched junction bases: 2. The CDR3 spans 14 residues. The CDR3 DNA follows: TGTGCCAGCAGCCCCGGGACTAGCGGCTACGAGCAGTACGTC. This codes for CASSPGTSGYEQYV.

V gene TRBV25-1 combines with J gene TRBJ1-3, with D possibly matching TRBD1 (6 bases). V was clipped by 6 bases and J by 4 bases, with 13 bases between them. The CDR3 loop spans 14 amino acids. From germline, CDR1 is MGHDK and CDR2 SYGVNS. The DNA for the CDR3 is TGTGCCAGCAGGCCACAGGGTACGGGAAACACCATATATTTT. Encoded protein: CASRPQGTGNTIYF.

This clone appeared once. The V call is TRBV18, the J call TRBJ2-1; 11 positions match TRBD2. Germline CDR1 is KGHSH and CDR2 is LQKENI. J lost 6 bases, V lost 6 bases, and 10 bases had no gene match. The CDR3 spans 16 residues. DNA of the CDR3: TGTGCCAGCTCCCCCGGTAGCGGGGGGGCCTTCAATGAGCAGTTCTTC. Translating it yields CASSPGSGGAFNEQFF.

This clone turned up a few times. J is TRBJ2-7 and V is TRBV27, with D perhaps TRBD2 (7 bases). The germline V and J ends were trimmed by 5 bases and 3 bases, with 20 bases remaining between them. The CDR3 sequence is 16 residues long. The germline V gene encodes CDR1 MNHEY and CDR2 SMNVEV (reference sequence). CDR3 DNA sequence: TGTGCCAGCAGTCCCCTGGGGAGGGGGGAAAGCTACGAGCAGTACTTC. It codes for CASSPLGRGESYEQYF.

This rearrangement joins TRBV27 to TRBJ1-5; no firm D call. Germline V gives CDR1 MNHEY, CDR2 SMNVEV (reference sequence). V gave up 4 bases and J gave up 0 bases, with 10 bases separating them. The CDR3 spans 15 residues. The CDR3 DNA sequence: TGTGCCAGCAGTTCTTGGGCTTCTAGCAATCAGCCCCAGCATTTT. Its translation: CASSSWASSNQPQHF.

The rearrangement uses TRBV6-5 and TRBJ2-4, with D tentatively TRBD1 (5 bases). This CDR3 has 13 residues. V lost 6 bases and J 3 bases, leaving 9 bases between the germline ends. Germline-derived CDR1 and CDR2 are MNHEY and SVGAGI. The DNA of the CDR3 is TGTGCCAGCAGAGGGGCCGGCAAAAACATTCAGTACTTC. Protein: CASRGAGKNIQYF.

As DNA, the CDR3 is TGTGCCAGCAGCTTACCCCCCGGACAGGGCTCCTACGAGCAGTACTTC. This gives the protein CASSLPPGQGSYEQYF. This rearrangement joins TRBV13 to TRBJ2-7; the match to TRBD1 covers 8 bases. This CDR3 has 16 residues. Germline assignment: CDR1 PRHDT and CDR2 FYEKMQ (reference sequence). V was clipped by 2 bases and J by 0 bases; unmatched bases: 6.

This clone showed up just a few times. This chain uses TRBV5-1 with TRBJ1-3; D gene uncertain. CDR1 and CDR2 (germline): SGHRS, YFSETQ. Trimming pared 1 base from V and 3 bases from J, leaving 8 bases between. This CDR3 contains 14 residues. The CDR3 bases are TGCGCCAGCAGCTTGACCATCGGTGGAAACACCATATATTTT. Protein: CASSLTIGGNTIYF.

This clone is a singleton in its sample. The genes are TRBV20-1 and TRBJ1-6; 8 bases are shared with TRBD1. This CDR3 is built from 11 residues. With 5 bases clipped from V and 14 bases from J, the junction kept 5 bases outside the gene matches. Per germline, CDR1 DFQATT and CDR2 SNEGSKA (reference sequence). CDR3 protein: CSAVGQGTLHF. As DNA, the CDR3 is TGCAGTGCTGTTGGACAGGGCACCCTCCACTTT.

The chain couples TRBV28 to TRBJ1-3; D is unclear. The CDR3 totals 13 residues. The V gene lost 3 bases and the J gene lost 4 bases, with 7 bases spanning the gap. The germline gives CDR1 MDHEN, CDR2 SYDVKM. DNA for the CDR3: TGTGCCAGCAGTTTGACTGCAGGAAACACCATATATTTT. Translation: CASSLTAGNTIYF.

In this sample, this clone turned up once. V is TRBV5-1 and J is TRBJ1-4; 7 nucleotides align to TRBD1. J was trimmed by 5 bases and V by 4 bases; bases with no gene match: 8. The CDR3 extends over 15 amino acids. Germline V gives CDR1 SGHRS, CDR2 YFSETQ. The CDR3 nucleotides are TGCGCCAGCAGCCCAAAGGGGGCAGCAAATGAAAAACTGTTTTTT. This gives the protein CASSPKGAANEKLFF. Supplemented by reference TRBV5-1 and TRBJ1-4, the full variable domain reads KAGVTQTPRYLIKTRGQQVTLSCSPISGHRSVSWYQQTPGQGLQFLFEYFSETQRNKGNFPGRFSGRQFSNSRSEMNVSTLELGDSALYLCASSPKGAANEKLFFGSGTQLSVL.

The table lists this clone with a count of one. The chain couples TRBV7-9 to TRBJ1-1, with D unresolved. V lost 4 bases to trimming and J lost 5 bases, with 14 bases between them. CDR1 is SEHNR and CDR2 is FQNEAQ in the germline V gene (reference sequence). The CDR3 runs 14 residues. CDR3 sequence reads: CASSSGGSRTEAFF. CDR3 DNA: TGTGCCAGCAGCTCAGGAGGGAGTCGGACTGAAGCTTTCTTT.

This chain connects TRBV5-1 to TRBJ2-2, with TRBD2 as a possible D gene (6 bases). The CDR3 length is 16 residues. Trimming shortened V by 1 base and J by 3 bases, and 13 bases separated the two germline ends. Germline V CDR1 and CDR2: SGHRS, YFSETQ. The CDR3 DNA reads as TGCGCCAGCAGCTTGCAGGCGGGGAAGTACACCGGGGAGCTGTTTTTT. Its translation is CASSLQAGKYTGELFF. Full variable domain (outside the CDR3, taken from reference TRBV5-1 and TRBJ2-2): KAGVTQTPRYLIKTRGQQVTLSCSPISGHRSVSWYQQTPGQGLQFLFEYFSETQRNKGNFPGRFSGRQFSNSRSEMNVSTLELGDSALYLCASSLQAGKYTGELFFGEGSRLTVL.

The gene calls are TRBV2 and TRBJ1-5, with D maybe TRBD1 (5 bases). The germline V gene has CDR1 SNHLY and CDR2 FYNNEI. The CDR3 consists of 14 residues. The V end lost 4 bases, the J end lost 6 bases, and 13 bases lay between the germline ends. The CDR3 DNA is TGTGCCAGCAGTGGGGGCAGGGTGGGTCAGCCCCAGCATTTT. This gives the protein CASSGGRVGQPQHF.

The genes are TRBV5-1 and TRBJ2-1; 10 bases fit TRBD1. CDR3 length equals 14 residues. Trimming at V came to 2 bases and at J to 9 bases, leaving 5 bases not matched to a gene. Germline CDR1 reads SGHRS; CDR2 reads YFSETQ. This chain's CDR3 is CASSLGQGGSEQFF. The CDR3, as DNA: TGCGCCAGCAGCTTAGGACAGGGGGGCAGTGAGCAGTTCTTC.

The chain links TRBV28 to TRBJ2-3; D is unresolved. The CDR3 runs 15 residues. Germline V gene lookup returns CDR1 MDHEN and CDR2 SYDVKM. Trimming removed 4 bases from V and 2 bases from J, with 13 bases in between. The CDR3: CASSSDYPSTDTQYF. The CDR3 DNA follows: TGTGCCAGCAGTTCAGATTACCCCTCCACAGATACGCAGTATTTT.

This chain links TRBV27 with TRBJ1-6; D ambiguous. The CDR3 runs 13 residues. The V gene lost 3 bases and the J gene lost 4 bases, with 4 bases spanning the gap. CDR1 and CDR2 from the germline V gene are MNHEY and SMNVEV (reference sequence). The CDR3 sequence: CASSFQYNSPLHF. CDR3 coding DNA: TGTGCCAGCAGTTTTCAGTATAATTCACCCCTCCACTTT.